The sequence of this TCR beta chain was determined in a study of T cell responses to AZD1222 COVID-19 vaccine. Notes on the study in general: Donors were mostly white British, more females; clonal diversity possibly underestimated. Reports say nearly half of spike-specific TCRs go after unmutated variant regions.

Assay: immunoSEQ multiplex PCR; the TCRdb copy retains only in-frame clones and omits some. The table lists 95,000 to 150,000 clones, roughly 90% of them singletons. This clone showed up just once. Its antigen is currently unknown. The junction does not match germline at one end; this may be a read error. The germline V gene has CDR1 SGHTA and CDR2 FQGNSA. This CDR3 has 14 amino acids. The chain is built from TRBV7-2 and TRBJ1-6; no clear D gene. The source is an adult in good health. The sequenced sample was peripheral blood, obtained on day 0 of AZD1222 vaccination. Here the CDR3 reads CASSGPRDNSPLHF. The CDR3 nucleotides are TGTGCCAGCAGCGGGCCGAGGGATAACTCACCCCTCCACTTT.